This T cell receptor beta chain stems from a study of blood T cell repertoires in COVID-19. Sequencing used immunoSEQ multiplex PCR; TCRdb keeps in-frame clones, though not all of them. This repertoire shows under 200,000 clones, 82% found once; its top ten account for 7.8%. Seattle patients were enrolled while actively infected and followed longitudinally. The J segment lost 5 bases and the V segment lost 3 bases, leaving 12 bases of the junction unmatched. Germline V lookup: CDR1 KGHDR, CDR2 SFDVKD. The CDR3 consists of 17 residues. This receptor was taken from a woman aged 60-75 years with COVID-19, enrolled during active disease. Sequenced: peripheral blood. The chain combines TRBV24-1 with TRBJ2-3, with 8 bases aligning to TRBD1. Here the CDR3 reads CATSDPYRGVLGDTQYF. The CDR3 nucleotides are TGTGCCACCAGTGATCCCTACAGGGGGGTACTCGGAGATACGCAGTATTTT.